These 22 T cell receptor beta chains came from one sample sequenced in a study of cytomegalovirus exposure and HLA in healthy donors. The study ran its PCR with 60 Vbeta and 13 Jbeta primers. The table came from immunoSEQ multiplex PCR; TCRdb's copy has only in-frame clones and leaves some out. The top ten clones hold 1.6% of a sample with 190,000 or so clones, under 85% of them seen once. The sample was PBMCs. The receptors derive from a man in his fifties in good health and CMV-seronegative.

The chain carries TRBV7-2 and TRBJ2-5, with 16 nucleotides matching TRBD2. With V trimmed by 5 bases and J by 5 bases, 11 bases remained unmatched. The CDR3 runs 18 residues. CDR1 and CDR2 (germline): SGHTA, FQGNSA. As DNA, the CDR3 is TGTGCCAGCAGCGGCTCGGGACTAGCGGGGGGGTTTGGGGAGACCCAGTACTTC. This gives the protein CASSGSGLAGGFGETQYF.

This chain joins TRBV7-9 and TRBJ2-3; D may be TRBD1 (5 bases). The length of the CDR3 is 13 residues. V was shortened by 8 bases and J by 4 bases, with 13 bases between the two germline ends. Germline assignment: CDR1 SEHNR and CDR2 FQNEAQ (reference sequence). CDR3 DNA sequence: TGTGCCAGCGGGGCGTACCCCCCAGATACGCAGTATTTT. This translates into CASGAYPPDTQYF.

The sample holds one count of this clone. The rearrangement links TRBV9 to TRBJ2-1; 8 bases map to TRBD2. The CDR3 loop spans 16 amino acids. The V segment lost 4 bases and the J segment 8 bases; nucleotides outside the gene matches: 14. Germline V lookup: CDR1 SGDLS, CDR2 YYNGEE. The CDR3 loop is CASSLSGTSGWDEQFF. For the CDR3, the DNA is TGTGCCAGCAGCCTAAGCGGGACTAGTGGTTGGGATGAGCAGTTCTTC.

The genes are TRBV19 and TRBJ2-5; D is undetermined. This CDR3 is built from 13 residues. CDR1 is LNHDA and CDR2 is SQIVND in the germline V gene (reference sequence). Between the trimmed V and J ends, which lost 2 bases and 5 bases, there was a span of 9 bases. In nucleotides, the CDR3 is TGTGCCAGTAGTATATTACTACGGGAGACCCAGTACTTC. Translation gives CASSILLRETQYF.

The chain has TRBV7-8 and TRBJ2-5, with D possibly matching TRBD2 (6 bases). The CDR3 covers 14 residues. The germline V and J ends were trimmed by 1 base and 5 bases, with 11 bases remaining between them. Germline CDR1 is SGHVS and CDR2 is FQNEAQ. The CDR3 protein is CASSLGGTGETQYF. For the CDR3, the DNA is TGTGCCAGCAGCTTAGGGGGGACTGGGGAGACCCAGTACTTC.

The chain links TRBV18 to TRBJ1-1; possible D gene TRBD1, 5 bases. Germline assignment: CDR1 KGHSH and CDR2 LQKENI. The CDR3 length is 15 residues. Trimming took 3 bases from V and 5 from J, leaving 16 bases between them. The CDR3 is CASSPAGHLRTEAFF. The CDR3 nucleotides are TGTGCCAGCTCACCCGCCGGACACCTTCGGACTGAAGCTTTCTTT.

V usage is TRBV18 and J usage is TRBJ1-4; TRBD1 might be the D (6 bases). With 6 bases removed from V and 5 bases from J, the gap between germline ends came to 16 bases. The CDR3 consists of 15 residues. In germline, CDR1 is KGHSH, CDR2 LQKENI. The CDR3 spells CASSSRDMGNEKLFF. For the CDR3, the DNA is TGTGCCAGCTCCAGCCGGGACATGGGCAATGAAAAACTGTTTTTT.

Only a few counts were recorded for this clone. This chain uses TRBV2 with TRBJ1-4; D unresolved. V was shortened by 6 bases and J by 14 bases, with 13 bases between the two germline ends. Germline values: CDR1 SNHLY, CDR2 FYNNEI. This CDR3 comprises 11 residues. The CDR3 protein is CASRAGGSLFF. CDR3 DNA sequence: TGTGCCAGCAGAGCCGGAGGGTCTCTGTTTTTT.

The chain links TRBV19 to TRBJ1-2, with 9 bases lining up with TRBD1. The ends lost 5 bases at V and 7 bases at J; junction bases unmatched: 11. There are 15 residues in the CDR3. Germline V gives CDR1 LNHDA, CDR2 SQIVND (reference sequence). The CDR3 DNA is TGTGCCAGTAGTTCCCGAGGACAGGGGCTTCTTGGCTACACCTTC. This encodes CASSSRGQGLLGYTF.

The gene calls are TRBV10-3 and TRBJ2-5; 10 nucleotides align to TRBD1. The CDR3 consists of 13 residues. Germline V gives CDR1 ENHRY, CDR2 SYGVKD. V lost 9 bases, J lost 5 bases, and 6 bases stayed unmatched. This chain's CDR3 is CAIAGTGVETQYF. CDR3 DNA: TGTGCCATTGCCGGGACAGGGGTGGAGACCCAGTACTTC.

This sequence joins TRBV5-1 and TRBJ2-2, with D uncertain. V was cut by 0 bases and J by 2 bases, with 11 bases left in between. Germline CDR1 reads SGHRS; CDR2 reads YFSETQ. CDR3 size: 16 residues. The CDR3 loop reads CASSLDTGSNTGELFF. Written as DNA, the CDR3 is TGCGCCAGCAGCTTGGACACCGGGTCTAACACCGGGGAGCTGTTTTTT.

This clone was seen more than once but under ten times. This chain joins TRBV4-3 and TRBJ1-2; tentatively, D is TRBD1 (6 bases). Germline V gene sequence: CDR1 LGHNA, CDR2 YSLEER. V shed 0 bases and J shed 6 bases, with 17 bases lying between them. The CDR3 loop spans 16 amino acids. The CDR3 sequence: CASSQDEGVSWNGYTF. DNA of the CDR3: TGCGCCAGCAGCCAAGATGAGGGGGTCTCCTGGAATGGCTACACCTTC.

The chain links TRBV6-5 to TRBJ1-5; 7 bases line up with TRBD1. The CDR3 totals 15 residues. V trimming: 5 bases; J trimming: 3 bases; junction bases outside the gene matches: 7. The germline V gene encodes CDR1 MNHEY and CDR2 SVGAGI. CDR3 nucleotides: TGTGCCAGCAGTGCGCACAGGGGTCCCAATCAGCCCCAGCATTTT. Amino acids: CASSAHRGPNQPQHF.

The genes are TRBV4-3 and TRBJ2-1, with 8 nucleotides matching TRBD2. The germline CDR1 and CDR2 sequences are LGHNA and YSLEER. The CDR3 is made up of 17 amino acids. V was clipped by 0 bases and J by 5 bases; unmatched bases: 9. In DNA form, the CDR3 reads TGCGCCAGCAGCCAAGATGAGAGGCTAGCGGGTAACAATGAGCAGTTCTTC. Translation: CASSQDERLAGNNEQFF.

This clone was observed once. This rearrangement joins TRBV5-1 to TRBJ2-5, with 13 bases lining up with TRBD2. The germline CDR1 and CDR2 sequences are SGHRS and YFSETQ. The CDR3 spans 17 residues. The V and J ends lost 3 bases and 1 base, in that order; junction bases with no gene match: 6. The CDR3 DNA sequence: TGCGCCAGCAGCTCCGGACTAGCGGGGGCCCCCCAAGAGACCCAGTACTTC. Amino acid sequence: CASSSGLAGAPQETQYF.

V and J are TRBV9 and TRBJ2-1, with 7 nucleotides matching TRBD2. This CDR3 is built from 16 residues. Germline V lookup: CDR1 SGDLS, CDR2 YYNGEE. Unmatched junction bases numbered 3, after V lost 0 bases and J lost 0 bases. The DNA for the CDR3 is TGTGCCAGCAGCGTAGAGGGACTACCCTCCTACAATGAGCAGTTCTTC. Translation: CASSVEGLPSYNEQFF.

This clone was counted a single time. The genes are TRBV6-5 and TRBJ2-7; D remains unclear. Germline CDR1 and CDR2: MNHEY and SVGAGI. CDR3 length equals 11 residues. Trimming left V 5 bases short and J 9 bases short, with 11 bases between. CDR3 nucleotide sequence: TGTGCCAGCAGTGAACCCACATTGCAGTACTTC. Translating it yields CASSEPTLQYF.

V is TRBV19 and J is TRBJ1-2; D uncertain. Between the trimmed V and J ends, which lost 3 bases and 8 bases, there was a span of 13 bases. The CDR3 sequence is 13 residues long. CDR1 and CDR2 (germline): LNHDA, SQIVND (reference sequence). The CDR3, as DNA: TGTGCCAGTAGTATTAAATCCGCGGGGGGCTACACCTTC. Protein sequence: CASSIKSAGGYTF.

The CDR3 loop reads CAIQDRRVDYGYTF. The CDR3 coding sequence is TGTGCCATCCAGGACAGGCGGGTAGACTATGGCTACACCTTC. The chain carries TRBV19 and TRBJ1-2, with 7 bases fitting TRBD1. Germline CDR1 and CDR2: LNHDA and SQIVND (reference sequence). CDR3 length: 14 amino acids. With V trimmed by 10 bases and J by 3 bases, 11 bases remained unmatched.

In this sample, this clone turned up once. The chain couples TRBV29-1 to TRBJ2-7, with TRBD1 matching 7 bases. The CDR3 sequence is 13 residues long. Germline V gene lookup returns CDR1 SQVTM and CDR2 ANQGSEA. J lost 6 bases, V lost 5 bases, and 10 bases had no gene match. CDR3 residues: CSVSRDSTAEQYF. CDR3 in DNA: TGCAGCGTTTCTCGGGACAGCACCGCCGAGCAGTACTTC.

This chain joins TRBV19 and TRBJ2-7; TRBD2 matches 7 bases. The CDR3 totals 15 residues. Germline CDR1 is LNHDA and CDR2 is SQIVND (reference sequence). The ends lost 3 bases at V and 4 bases at J; junction bases unmatched: 9. In DNA, the CDR3 is TGTGCCAGTAGTATTGTGGCGGGAGTAGGATACGAGCAGTACTTC. Residues: CASSIVAGVGYEQYF.

The J gene is TRBJ2-7, the V gene TRBV7-9, with D tentatively TRBD2 (5 bases). The CDR3 consists of 14 residues. Looked up from germline, CDR1 is SEHNR and CDR2 is FQNEAQ (reference sequence). Trimming cost V 0 bases and J 5 bases, with 11 bases left between them. As DNA, the CDR3 is TGTGCCAGCAGCTTAGCCCCTAGCCGGAACGAGCAGTACTTC. This sequence encodes CASSLAPSRNEQYF.